This T cell receptor (beta chain) was found in a study of cytomegalovirus exposure and HLA in healthy donors. Primers: 60 Vbeta forward and 13 Jbeta reverse. Clones were sequenced by immunoSEQ multiplex PCR, and TCRdb holds only the in-frame ones, with some missing. The sample has about 120,000 clones, approximately 9.4% seen once. The V end lost 0 bases, the J end lost 3 bases, and 5 bases lay between the germline ends. This CDR3 is 13 amino acids long. Per germline, CDR1 SGHKS and CDR2 YYEKEE (reference sequence). Regarding the study as a whole: In a later analysis, a missense DCLRE1C variant was linked to TCR beta V- and J-gene trimming.

This clone came up a few times. Antigen: not known. The sample consisted of PBMCs. The sequence was obtained from a man aged 25-40 years in good health and CMV-seronegative. The rearrangement uses TRBV5-5 and TRBJ2-3; D is undetermined. CDR3 coding DNA: TGTGCCAGCAGCTTGGCCGGGACAGATACGCAGTATTTT. Translation: CASSLAGTDTQYF.